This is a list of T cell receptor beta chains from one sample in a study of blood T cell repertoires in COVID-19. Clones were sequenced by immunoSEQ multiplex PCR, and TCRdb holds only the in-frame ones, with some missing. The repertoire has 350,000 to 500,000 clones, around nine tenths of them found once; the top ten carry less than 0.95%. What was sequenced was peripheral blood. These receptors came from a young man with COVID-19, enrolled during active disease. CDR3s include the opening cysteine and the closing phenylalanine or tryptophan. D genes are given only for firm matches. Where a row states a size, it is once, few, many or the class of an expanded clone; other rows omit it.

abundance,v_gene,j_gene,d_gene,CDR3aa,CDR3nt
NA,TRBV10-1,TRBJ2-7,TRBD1,CASSESRTGTGEQYF,TGCGCCAGCAGTGAGTCTCGGACAGGGACCGGCGAGCAGTACTTC
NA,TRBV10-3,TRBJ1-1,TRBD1,CAISESGTGISNTEAFF,TGTGCCATCAGTGAGTCCGGGACAGGAATATCAAACACTGAAGCTTTCTTT
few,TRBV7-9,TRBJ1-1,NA,CASSPTTSGYPEAFF,TGTGCCAGCAGCCCCACCACCTCAGGTTACCCTGAAGCTTTCTTT
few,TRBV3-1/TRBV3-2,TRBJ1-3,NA,CASSKIDSPSGNTIYF,TGTGCCAGCAGCAAAATCGACAGTCCCTCTGGAAACACCATATATTTT
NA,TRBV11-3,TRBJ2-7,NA,CASSLVKRLYEQYF,TGTGCCAGCAGCCTCGTCAAGCGGCTCTACGAGCAGTACTTC
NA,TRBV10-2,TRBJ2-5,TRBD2,CATGTSGLRETQYF,TGCGCCACCGGGACTAGCGGGCTTCGGGAGACCCAGTACTTC
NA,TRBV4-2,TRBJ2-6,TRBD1,CASSQRGLGANVLTF,TGTGCCAGCAGCCAGAGGGGGCTTGGGGCCAACGTCCTGACTTTC
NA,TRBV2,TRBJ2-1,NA,CASKGGPSYNEQFF,TGTGCCAGCAAAGGAGGCCCATCCTACAATGAGCAGTTCTTC
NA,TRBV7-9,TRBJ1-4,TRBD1,CASSFSDRPNEKLFF,TGTGCCAGCAGTTTCTCGGACAGGCCGAATGAAAAACTGTTTTTT
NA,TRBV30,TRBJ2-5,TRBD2,CAWSPTPLAGGETQYF,TGTGCCTGGAGCCCCACCCCGTTAGCGGGAGGGGAGACCCAGTACTTC
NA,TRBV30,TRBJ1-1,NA,CAWSVGPNTEAFF,TGTGCCTGGAGTGTGGGCCCGAACACTGAAGCTTTCTTT
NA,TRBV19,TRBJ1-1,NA,CASSIRENTEAFF,TGTGCCAGTAGTATCCGGGAGAACACTGAAGCTTTCTTT
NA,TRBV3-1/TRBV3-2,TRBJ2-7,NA,CASSRAGEQYF,TGTGCCAGCAGCAGGGCGGGAGAGCAGTACTTC
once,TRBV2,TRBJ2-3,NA,CASSEGRGSTDTQYF,TGTGCCAGCAGTGAAGGAAGAGGGAGCACAGATACGCAGTATTTT
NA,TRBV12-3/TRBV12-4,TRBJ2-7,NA,CASTVHSYEQYF,TGTGCCAGTACAGTGCATTCCTACGAGCAGTACTTC
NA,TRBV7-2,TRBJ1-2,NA,CASSLGTANYGYTF,TGTGCCAGCAGCTTAGGGACAGCTAACTATGGCTACACCTTC
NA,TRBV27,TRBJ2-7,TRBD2,CASSLSLAGGPGEQYF,TGTGCCAGCAGTTTATCTCTAGCGGGAGGGCCAGGTGAGCAGTACTTC
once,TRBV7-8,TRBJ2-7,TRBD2,CASSDASGGAYEQYF,TGTGCCAGCAGCGACGCTAGCGGGGGGGCCTACGAGCAGTACTTC
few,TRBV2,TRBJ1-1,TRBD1,CASSFSGTGNTEAFF,TGTGCCAGCAGTTTCAGTGGGACAGGGAACACTGAAGCTTTCTTT
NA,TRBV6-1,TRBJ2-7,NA,CASSEIPYEQYF,TGTGCCAGCAGTGAAATTCCTTACGAGCAGTACTTC
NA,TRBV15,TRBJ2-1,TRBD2,CATSRTLHGAGTSGRDTNNEQFF,TGTGCCACCAGCAGAACATTACACGGGGCTGGGACTAGCGGGAGGGATACTAACAATGAGCAGTTCTTC
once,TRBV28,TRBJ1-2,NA,CASSLSEGENYGYTF,TGTGCCAGCAGTTTATCGGAAGGAGAGAACTATGGCTACACCTTC
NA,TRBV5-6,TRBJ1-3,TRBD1,CASSLVWDSSGNTIYF,TGTGCCAGCAGCTTGGTGTGGGACAGCTCTGGAAACACCATATATTTT
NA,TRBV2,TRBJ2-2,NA,CASSRREAAGELFF,TGTGCCAGCAGTCGGAGGGAAGCGGCCGGGGAGCTGTTTTTT
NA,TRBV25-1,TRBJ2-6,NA,CASSDPGPGANVLTF,TGTGCCAGCAGTGACCCAGGGCCTGGGGCCAACGTCCTGACTTTC
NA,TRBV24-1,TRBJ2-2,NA,CATEQGPANTGELFF,TGTGCCACCGAGCAGGGTCCAGCGAACACCGGGGAGCTGTTTTTT
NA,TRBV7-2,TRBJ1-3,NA,CASSLMGGDTIYF,TGTGCCAGCAGCTTAATGGGGGGAGACACCATATATTTT
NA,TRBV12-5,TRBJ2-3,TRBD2,CASGLGTSTHTDTQYF,TGTGCTAGTGGTTTGGGGACTAGCACCCACACAGATACGCAGTATTTT
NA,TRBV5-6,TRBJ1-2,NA,CASSLGSSRRSGYTF,TGTGCCAGCAGCTTGGGGTCATCCAGGCGATCAGGCTACACCTTC
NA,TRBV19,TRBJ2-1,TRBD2,CGTSGYNEQFF,TGCGGGACTAGCGGTTACAATGAGCAGTTCTTC
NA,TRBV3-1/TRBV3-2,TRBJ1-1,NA,CASTRNRGSEAFF,TGTGCCAGCACCAGAAACCGGGGGAGTGAAGCTTTCTTT
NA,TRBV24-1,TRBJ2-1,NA,CATSEGGGYVREQFF,TGTGCCACCAGTGAGGGGGGGGGCTACGTGCGTGAGCAGTTCTTC
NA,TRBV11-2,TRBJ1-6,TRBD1,CASSSDRVGSPLHF,TGTGCCAGCAGCTCCGACAGGGTAGGCTCACCCCTCCACTTT
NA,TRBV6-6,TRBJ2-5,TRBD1,CASSYDRGRETQYF,TGTGCCAGCAGTTACGACAGGGGGCGGGAGACCCAGTACTTC
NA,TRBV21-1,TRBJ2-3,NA,CASSSGCSGGETDTQYF,TGTGCCAGCAGCTCTGGTTGTAGCGGGGGGGAGACAGATACGCAGTATTTT
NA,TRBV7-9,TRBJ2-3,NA,CASSPPVRGSTDTQYF,TGTGCCAGCAGCCCCCCGGTACGGGGTAGCACAGATACGCAGTATTTT
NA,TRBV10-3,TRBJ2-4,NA,CAISDVGGSRNIQYF,TGTGCCATCAGTGACGTGGGGGGATCTAGAAACATTCAGTACTTC
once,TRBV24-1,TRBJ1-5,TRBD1,CATSEGGTGYQPQHF,TGTGCCACCAGTGAGGGTGGGACAGGGTATCAGCCCCAGCATTTT
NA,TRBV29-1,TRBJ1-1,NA,CSVERKLNTEAFF,TGCAGCGTTGAGCGGAAACTGAACACTGAAGCTTTCTTT
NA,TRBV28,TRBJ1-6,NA,CASSERGSLNSPLHF,TGTGCCAGCAGTGAGCGGGGCAGTCTTAATTCACCCCTCCACTTT
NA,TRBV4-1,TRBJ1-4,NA,CASSQTVQSGNEKLFF,TGCGCCAGCAGCCAAACAGTCCAGAGCGGGAATGAAAAACTGTTTTTT
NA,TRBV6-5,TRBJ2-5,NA,CASSLRHRQETQYF,TGTGCCAGCAGTTTAAGACACCGCCAAGAGACCCAGTACTTC
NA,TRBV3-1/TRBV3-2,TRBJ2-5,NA,CASSRRGLGTQYF,TGTGCCAGCAGCCGTAGAGGGTTGGGGACCCAGTACTTC
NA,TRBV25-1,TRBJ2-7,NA,CASSAQRTGSYEQYF,TGTGCCAGCAGTGCCCAAAGGACGGGGTCCTACGAGCAGTACTTC
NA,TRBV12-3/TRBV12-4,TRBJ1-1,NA,CASSLIRAGAFF,TGTGCCAGCAGTTTGATCAGGGCTGGGGCTTTCTTT
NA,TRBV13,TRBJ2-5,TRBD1,CASSTAGTAQETQYF,TGTGCCAGCAGCACCGCCGGGACAGCCCAAGAGACCCAGTACTTC
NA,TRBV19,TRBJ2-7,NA,CASSRLDSYEQYF,TGTGCCAGTAGTAGGCTAGACTCCTACGAGCAGTACTTC
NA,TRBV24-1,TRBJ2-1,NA,CATSDSSGRAYNEQFF,TGTGCCACCAGTGACTCAAGCGGAAGAGCCTACAATGAGCAGTTCTTC
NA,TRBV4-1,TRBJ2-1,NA,CASSRAQQGLEQFF,TGCGCCAGCAGCCGAGCTCAGCAGGGGCTTGAGCAGTTCTTC
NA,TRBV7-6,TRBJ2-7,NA,CASSLVVRGHEQYF,TGTGCCAGCAGCTTAGTGGTCAGGGGCCACGAGCAGTACTTC
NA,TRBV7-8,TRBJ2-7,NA,CASSLERGEQYF,TGTGCCAGCAGCTTAGAACGCGGCGAGCAGTACTTC
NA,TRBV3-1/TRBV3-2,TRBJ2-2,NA,CASSHLGTVMDGELFF,TGTGCCAGCAGCCATCTCGGGACTGTCATGGACGGGGAGCTGTTTTTT
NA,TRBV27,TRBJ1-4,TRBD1,CASSPTTGADEKLFF,TGTGCCAGCAGTCCCACGACAGGGGCGGATGAAAAACTGTTTTTT
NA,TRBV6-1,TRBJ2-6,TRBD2,CASSDRDYPFSGANVLTF,TGTGCCAGCAGTGATCGGGACTATCCCTTCTCTGGGGCCAACGTCCTGACTTTC
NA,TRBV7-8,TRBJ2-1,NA,CASSTFLLKGEGQFF,TGTGCCAGCAGCACCTTTCTCCTTAAGGGAGAGGGGCAGTTCTTC
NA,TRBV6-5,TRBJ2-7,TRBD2,CASSPLAGASYEQYF,TGTGCCAGCAGTCCACTAGCGGGAGCGTCCTACGAGCAGTACTTC
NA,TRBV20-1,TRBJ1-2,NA,CSARAGWGYTF,TGCAGTGCTAGAGCCGGGTGGGGCTACACCTTC
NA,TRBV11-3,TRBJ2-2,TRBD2,CASSSNLRLAPSTGELFF,TGTGCCAGCAGCTCCAACCTGAGACTAGCGCCCTCGACCGGGGAGCTGTTTTTT
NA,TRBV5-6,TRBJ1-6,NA,CASSPKQGFSSPLHF,TGTGCCAGCAGTCCTAAACAGGGTTTCTCTTCACCCCTCCACTTT